The next 16 T cell receptor beta chains were all read from a single sample in a study of blood T cell repertoires in COVID-19. Repertoires were generated with immunoSEQ multiplex PCR, while TCRdb's copy carries only in-frame clones and drops some. In the table there are some 160,000 clones, 89% of which are singletons. The material sequenced was peripheral blood. The receptor source for this set is a man aged 55 to 70 with acute or convalescent COVID-19.

The chain couples TRBV12-3 or TRBV12-4 to TRBJ1-1; 9 nucleotides agree with TRBD1. The junction had 6 bases not matched to a gene; V was cut back by 6 bases and J by 7 bases. The CDR3 length is 13 residues. The CDR3 sequence is CASRRTGVFEAFF. The CDR3 DNA sequence: TGTGCCAGCAGACGGACAGGGGTTTTTGAAGCTTTCTTT.

Comments on this clone: The same CDR3 can be traced to other DNA sequences in this sample. The chain employs TRBV18 and TRBJ2-7, with D perhaps TRBD2 (6 bases). The ends were cut back, 3 bases at V and 3 bases at J, with 9 bases in the middle. The CDR3 has 13 residues. Germline loops: CDR1 KGHSH, CDR2 LQKENI. DNA of the CDR3: TGTGCCAGCTCACCTCCCGGGGGCTACGAGCAGTACTTC. Translating it yields CASSPPGGYEQYF.

About this clone: At one end the junction does not follow the germline gene, possibly because of a read error. The chain carries TRBV5-4 and TRBJ2-1; 11 nucleotides agree with TRBD2. Germline V gene sequence: CDR1 SGHNT, CDR2 YYREEE (reference sequence). The CDR3 spans 12 residues. DNA of the CDR3: TGTGCCAGCAGCTTTACTAGCGGGGGTTTTGTCTTC. Residues: CASSFTSGGFVF.

This chain's CDR3 is CASSFPGTEAFF. In nucleotides, the CDR3 is TGTGCCAGCAGCTTCCCAGGCACTGAAGCTTTCTTT. The chain recombines TRBV11-2 with TRBJ1-1; D ambiguous. There are 12 residues in the CDR3. V dropped 3 bases and J dropped 4 bases, with 6 bases sitting between them. Germline V gene data show CDR1 as SGHAT and CDR2 as FQNNGV.

V is TRBV27 and J is TRBJ2-7, with 8 bases matching TRBD1. This CDR3 is 14 amino acids long. Germline assignment: CDR1 MNHEY and CDR2 SMNVEV (reference sequence). With 0 bases clipped from V and 6 bases from J, the junction kept 4 bases outside the gene matches. The CDR3 nucleotides read TGTGCCAGCAGTTTATCCGACGACAGGGGCGAGCAGTACTTC. It translates to CASSLSDDRGEQYF.

The J gene is TRBJ1-1, the V gene TRBV19, with D perhaps TRBD1 (6 bases). The CDR3 extends over 13 amino acids. V shed 8 bases and J shed 5 bases, with 15 bases lying between them. Germline V gene sequence: CDR1 LNHDA, CDR2 SQIVND (reference sequence). This CDR3 reads CASAHGQGTEAFF. The CDR3 bases are TGTGCCAGTGCCCACGGTCAGGGGACTGAAGCTTTCTTT. Full variable domain (outside the CDR3, taken from reference TRBV19 and TRBJ1-1): DGGITQSPKYLFRKEGQNVTLSCEQNLNHDAMYWYRQDPGQGLRLIYYSQIVNDFQKGDIAEGYSVSREKKESFPLTVTSAQKNPTAFYLCASAHGQGTEAFFGQGTRLTVV.

This chain links TRBV18 with TRBJ1-1; 7 positions agree with TRBD1. V lost 6 bases, J lost 0 bases, and 4 bases stayed unmatched. Germline values: CDR1 KGHSH, CDR2 LQKENI. The CDR3 length is 14 residues. In DNA form, the CDR3 reads TGTGCCAGCTCCCCGACAGGGCTGAACACTGAAGCTTTCTTT. This sequence encodes CASSPTGLNTEAFF.

The CDR3 DNA is TGTGCCAGCAGCTTAGAAAGGACAGCCTCGGCCCATGGCTACACCTTC. This sequence encodes CASSLERTASAHGYTF. This chain links TRBV11-2 with TRBJ1-2, with D possibly being TRBD1 (6 bases). Germline CDR1 reads SGHAT; CDR2 reads FQNNGV. V was clipped by 0 bases and J by 6 bases, with 17 bases between them. The CDR3 consists of 16 residues. Supplemented by reference TRBV11-2 and TRBJ1-2, the full variable domain reads EAGVAQSPRYKIIEKRQSVAFWCNPISGHATLYWYQQILGQGPKLLIQFQNNGVVDDSQLPKDRFSAERLKGVDSTLKIQPAKLEDSAVYLCASSLERTASAHGYTFGSGTRLTVV.

CDR3 nucleotide sequence: TGTGCCAGCAGTTTGAACAGGGGGGATCAGCCCCAGCATTTT. Translating it yields CASSLNRGDQPQHF. V is TRBV27 and J is TRBJ1-5; 8 bases line up with TRBD1. The J segment lost 5 bases and the V segment lost 3 bases, leaving 3 bases of the junction unmatched. Looked up from germline, CDR1 is MNHEY and CDR2 is SMNVEV (reference sequence). There are 14 residues in the CDR3.

This chain links TRBV5-1 with TRBJ2-7; 11 bases match TRBD1. The V and J ends lost 0 bases and 2 bases, in that order; junction bases with no gene match: 1. Germline values: CDR1 SGHRS, CDR2 YFSETQ. There are 15 residues in the CDR3. In DNA, the CDR3 is TGCGCCAGCAGCTTGGGGGGACAGGGGGCCTACGAGCAGTACTTC. Amino acids: CASSLGGQGAYEQYF. Together with reference TRBV5-1 and TRBJ2-7, the CDR3 gives the full variable domain: KAGVTQTPRYLIKTRGQQVTLSCSPISGHRSVSWYQQTPGQGLQFLFEYFSETQRNKGNFPGRFSGRQFSNSRSEMNVSTLELGDSALYLCASSLGGQGAYEQYFGPGTRLTVT.

This clone was seen a few times. The gene calls are TRBV30 and TRBJ1-2; D is unclear. Trimming took off 1 base at V and 3 bases at J, with 9 bases between the two ends. This CDR3 has 13 amino acids. Per germline, CDR1 GTSNPN and CDR2 SVGIG (reference sequence). CDR3 loop: CAWSERSYYGYTF. In nucleotides, the CDR3 is TGTGCCTGGAGTGAACGGAGCTACTATGGCTACACCTTC.

V and J are TRBV3-1 (or the pseudogene TRBV3-2) and TRBJ2-2; 10 nucleotides match TRBD2. V was clipped by 3 bases and J by 8 bases; unmatched bases: 6. The V gene's germline CDR1 is LGHDT and CDR2 YNNKEL (reference sequence). This CDR3 contains 15 residues. The CDR3 DNA is TGTGCCAGCAGCCACCCAGCGGGGGGGCCGGGGGAGCTGTTTTTT. This sequence encodes CASSHPAGGPGELFF.

This chain connects TRBV27 to TRBJ1-2; 8 bases fit TRBD1. The ends lost 5 bases at V and 4 bases at J; junction bases unmatched: 0. This CDR3 is 12 amino acids long. The germline CDR1 and CDR2 sequences are MNHEY and SMNVEV (reference sequence). In nucleotides, the CDR3 is TGTGCCAGCAGTGACAGGGGCTATGGCTACACCTTC. The encoded protein is CASSDRGYGYTF.

The sample holds many counts of this clone. The V call is TRBV9, the J call TRBJ1-1; 7 bases fit TRBD1. Looked up from germline, CDR1 is SGDLS and CDR2 is YYNGEE. V shed 4 bases, J shed 4 bases, and the junction held 4 bases outside the gene matches. The CDR3 runs 13 residues. The CDR3 DNA reads as TGTGCCAGCAGCTTTCGGGACAGCACTGAAGCTTTCTTT. Protein: CASSFRDSTEAFF.

The chain employs TRBV5-1 and TRBJ2-6, with D perhaps TRBD2 (6 bases). This CDR3 contains 14 residues. The germline V gene has CDR1 SGHRS and CDR2 YFSETQ. The V and J ends lost 3 bases and 2 bases respectively, with 6 bases between them. The CDR3 sequence is CASSSGAGANVLTF. CDR3 nucleotide sequence: TGCGCCAGCAGCTCGGGGGCTGGGGCCAACGTCCTGACTTTC.

The V call is TRBV6-5, the J call TRBJ1-2, with unresolved D. Trimming shortened V by 8 bases and J by 8 bases, and 18 bases separated the two germline ends. Germline assignment: CDR1 MNHEY and CDR2 SVGAGI. This CDR3 is built from 13 residues. This chain's CDR3 is CASSRERWSGYTF. CDR3 coding DNA: TGTGCCAGCTCGAGGGAACGATGGAGCGGCTACACCTTC.